One and the same sample provided the 32 T cell receptor beta chains below, sequenced in a study of cytomegalovirus exposure and HLA in healthy donors. TCRdb's table, derived via immunoSEQ multiplex PCR, lists solely in-frame clones and lacks some. The sample has about 360,000 clones; 86% are singletons. The sequenced sample was PBMCs. The source is a woman aged 18-29 years in good health and CMV-seronegative.

V gene TRBV19 combines with J gene TRBJ1-5; 8 nucleotides agree with TRBD1. With V trimmed by 2 bases and J by 7 bases, 10 bases remained unmatched. This CDR3 contains 16 residues. Germline-derived CDR1 and CDR2 are LNHDA and SQIVND (reference sequence). This CDR3 is CASSIPLGQGGQPQHF. In DNA, the CDR3 is TGTGCCAGTAGTATACCCCTAGGACAGGGAGGACAGCCCCAGCATTTT.

The rearrangement links TRBV30 to TRBJ2-5; TRBD2 aligns across 10 bases. The CDR3 spans 14 residues. Germline V gives CDR1 GTSNPN, CDR2 SVGIG (reference sequence). The J segment lost 5 bases and the V segment lost 8 bases, leaving 11 bases of the junction unmatched. The CDR3 here is CARAGGPSGETQYF. The DNA for the CDR3 is TGTGCCCGAGCGGGAGGGCCCTCCGGGGAGACCCAGTACTTC.

This rearrangement joins TRBV2 to TRBJ1-2; D call uncertain. Germline CDR1 is SNHLY and CDR2 is FYNNEI. The germline V and J ends were trimmed by 8 bases and 7 bases, with 17 bases remaining between them. The CDR3 is made up of 13 amino acids. The CDR3 DNA reads as TGTGCCAGCGGGGATTATCCGCTAGCTGGCTACACCTTC. This gives the protein CASGDYPLAGYTF.

This clone was detected only once. V is TRBV4-1 and J is TRBJ1-1; tentative D call: TRBD1 (5 bases). V was shortened by 3 bases and J by 0 bases, with 8 bases between the two germline ends. Germline CDR1 is MGHRA and CDR2 is YSYEKL. This CDR3 spans 14 amino acids. The CDR3: CASSQGLVNTEAFF. CDR3 DNA sequence: TGCGCCAGCAGCCAGGGGCTGGTGAACACTGAAGCTTTCTTT.

This clone showed up just once. The gene calls are TRBV5-4 and TRBJ2-3; no clear D. The CDR3 consists of 16 residues. V lost 2 bases to trimming and J lost 1 base, with 14 bases between them. Germline lookup yields CDR1 SGHNT and CDR2 YYREEE (reference sequence). The CDR3 reads CASSLVVDSGTDTQYF. CDR3 bases: TGTGCCAGCAGCTTAGTTGTAGATTCGGGCACAGATACGCAGTATTTT.

The V gene is TRBV27, the J gene TRBJ1-1; 10 nucleotides match TRBD1. V dropped 3 bases and J dropped 1; count of bases not matched to a gene: 2. Germline-derived CDR1 and CDR2 are MNHEY and SMNVEV (reference sequence). This CDR3 has 15 residues. CDR3 residues: CASSLTGGANTEAFF. CDR3 sequence (DNA): TGTGCCAGCAGTTTGACAGGGGGCGCGAACACTGAAGCTTTCTTT.

V gene TRBV7-9 combines with J gene TRBJ2-7, with TRBD2 matching over 9 bases. V shed 4 bases and J 0 bases; nucleotides not matched to a gene: 7. The germline V gene has CDR1 SEHNR and CDR2 FQNEAQ (reference sequence). This CDR3 is built from 16 residues. CDR3 sequence: CASSSTLAGSSYEQYF. The CDR3 DNA follows: TGTGCCAGCAGCTCAACCCTAGCGGGGTCCTCCTACGAGCAGTACTTC.

J is TRBJ1-1 and V is TRBV28; D perhaps matches TRBD1 (6 bases). The germline V gene has CDR1 MDHEN and CDR2 SYDVKM. CDR3 length: 13 amino acids. Trimming left V 6 bases short and J 6 bases short, with 14 bases between. The CDR3 region is CASSLPWTAEAFF. The CDR3 nucleotides read TGTGCCAGCAGCCTACCCTGGACAGCTGAAGCTTTCTTT.

This clone was seen a single time. The chain couples TRBV11-2 to TRBJ2-2, with unresolved D. This CDR3 region has 15 residues. Germline V CDR1 and CDR2: SGHAT, FQNNGV. Trimming pared 5 bases from V and 6 bases from J, leaving 16 bases between. This CDR3 reads CASSPPPSVSGELFF. The CDR3 nucleotides read TGTGCCAGCAGCCCTCCTCCGTCCGTCTCCGGGGAGCTGTTTTTT.

Of note for this clone: Other DNA sequences in the sample encode the same CDR3. The chain employs TRBV27 and TRBJ1-5; a possible D gene is TRBD1 (5 bases). Trimming removed 6 bases from V and 4 bases from J, with 10 bases in between. The CDR3 is made up of 13 amino acids. The germline CDR1 and CDR2 sequences are MNHEY and SMNVEV (reference sequence). CDR3 in amino acids: CASSLQVNQPQHF. CDR3 DNA: TGTGCCAGCAGCCTACAGGTTAATCAGCCCCAGCATTTT.

The rearrangement uses TRBV2 and TRBJ2-1; the match to TRBD1 covers 7 bases. The CDR3 is made up of 13 amino acids. V lost 8 bases and J lost 9; bases outside the gene matches: 10. Germline-derived CDR1 and CDR2 are SNHLY and FYNNEI. CDR3 sequence reads: CASGAGGLAEQFF. DNA of the CDR3: TGTGCCAGCGGGGCAGGGGGTCTTGCTGAGCAGTTCTTC.

J is TRBJ2-7 and V is TRBV7-9, with TRBD1 identical over 10 bases. CDR3 size: 14 residues. Germline V gives CDR1 SEHNR, CDR2 FQNEAQ (reference sequence). The ends lost 3 bases at V and 6 bases at J; junction bases unmatched: 5. The CDR3 DNA reads TGTGCCAGCAGCTTTGGGACAGGGGCGCCCGAGCAGTACTTC. Its translation is CASSFGTGAPEQYF.

V gene TRBV6-6 combines with J gene TRBJ1-5, with TRBD1 matching 7 bases. This CDR3 has 14 residues. Trimming at V came to 6 bases and at J to 4 bases, leaving 6 bases not matched to a gene. CDR1 MNHNY and CDR2 SVGAGI come from the germline V gene (reference sequence). In nucleotides, the CDR3 is TGTGCCAGCAGACCCGGGACAGCGAATCAGCCCCAGCATTTT. It encodes CASRPGTANQPQHF.

The chain recombines TRBV7-9 with TRBJ1-1; no clear D. The CDR3 covers 13 residues. Trimming removed 4 bases at V and 4 bases at J, with 10 bases between. The germline gives CDR1 SEHNR, CDR2 FQNEAQ (reference sequence). The CDR3 DNA is TGTGCCAGCAGCTCCGGGGAGGGCACTGAAGCTTTCTTT. Translating gives CASSSGEGTEAFF.

CDR3 nucleotides: TGCGCCAGCACTCGGGAGGGCCCCGGAGATACGCAGTATTTT. Amino acids: CASTREGPGDTQYF. The chain couples TRBV5-1 to TRBJ2-3; 8 bases fit TRBD2. Losses at the gene ends were 6 bases for V and 5 bases for J; bases not matched to a gene: 8. The CDR3 extends over 14 amino acids. Germline V lookup: CDR1 SGHRS, CDR2 YFSETQ. The full variable domain, in which reference TRBV5-1 and TRBJ2-3 provide the parts outside the CDR3, is KAGVTQTPRYLIKTRGQQVTLSCSPISGHRSVSWYQQTPGQGLQFLFEYFSETQRNKGNFPGRFSGRQFSNSRSEMNVSTLELGDSALYLCASTREGPGDTQYFGPGTRLTVL.

The chain links TRBV19 to TRBJ1-1; weak D call: TRBD1 (5 bases). With 2 bases removed from V and 1 base from J, the gap between germline ends came to 8 bases. This CDR3 has 14 amino acids. Per the germline V gene, CDR1 is LNHDA and CDR2 is SQIVND (reference sequence). The DNA for the CDR3 is TGTGCCAGTAGTATATTCGGACAGAACACTGAAGCTTTCTTT. This encodes CASSIFGQNTEAFF. Drawing the rest from reference TRBV19 and TRBJ1-1, the complete variable domain is DGGITQSPKYLFRKEGQNVTLSCEQNLNHDAMYWYRQDPGQGLRLIYYSQIVNDFQKGDIAEGYSVSREKKESFPLTVTSAQKNPTAFYLCASSIFGQNTEAFFGQGTRLTVV.

The chain recombines TRBV6-6 with TRBJ1-3; possible D gene TRBD1, 5 bases. The germline V gene encodes CDR1 MNHNY and CDR2 SVGAGI (reference sequence). The CDR3 sequence is 14 residues long. Between the trimmed V and J ends, which lost 7 bases and 0 bases, there was a span of 10 bases. The CDR3 coding sequence is TGTGCCAGCAAGGTCAGGGACTCTGGAAACACCATATATTTT. Its protein product is CASKVRDSGNTIYF.

The J gene is TRBJ1-2, the V gene TRBV5-4; D perhaps matches TRBD1 (6 bases). CDR3 length equals 13 residues. Germline V gene data show CDR1 as SGHNT and CDR2 as YYREEE (reference sequence). V was clipped by 4 bases and J by 8 bases, with 15 bases between them. The CDR3 coding sequence is TGTGCCAGCAGCCCACAGGGAATGGGCGGCTACACCTTC. Translating it yields CASSPQGMGGYTF.

The chain has TRBV29-1 and TRBJ2-5; tentative D call: TRBD1 (6 bases). Germline V gene lookup returns CDR1 SQVTM and CDR2 ANQGSEA. There are 16 residues in the CDR3. V lost 2 bases to trimming and J lost 2 bases, with 18 bases between them. CDR3 region: CSVEPSGHLFQETQYF. The CDR3 DNA is TGCAGCGTTGAACCCTCGGGACACCTATTTCAAGAGACCCAGTACTTC.

V gene TRBV15 combines with J gene TRBJ2-5, with TRBD2 identical over 9 bases. This CDR3 contains 16 residues. Germline V CDR1 and CDR2: LNHNV, YYDKDF (reference sequence). Trimming at V came to 6 bases and at J to 2 bases, leaving 10 bases not matched to a gene. This CDR3 reads CATRKGAGGRQETQYF. CDR3 sequence (DNA): TGTGCCACCAGAAAGGGAGCGGGGGGCCGTCAAGAGACCCAGTACTTC. Drawing the rest from reference TRBV15 and TRBJ2-5, the complete variable domain is DAMVIQNPRYQVTQFGKPVTLSCSQTLNHNVMYWYQQKSSQAPKLLFHYYDKDFNNEADTPDNFQSRRPNTSFCFLDIRSPGLGDTAMYLCATRKGAGGRQETQYFGPGTRLLVL.

The rearrangement links TRBV7-6 to TRBJ2-3; D is perhaps TRBD2 (5 bases). CDR3 size: 15 residues. Germline V lookup: CDR1 SGHVS, CDR2 FNYEAQ. Trimming stripped 3 bases from V and 3 bases from J, with 13 bases between. The CDR3 reads CASSFGPLVTDTQYF. DNA for the CDR3: TGTGCCAGCAGCTTCGGACCACTAGTAACAGATACGCAGTATTTT.

The chain is built from TRBV6-6 and TRBJ2-7; 9 bases align to TRBD1. Germline values: CDR1 MNHNY, CDR2 SVGAGI (reference sequence). The CDR3 is 16 amino acids. With 5 bases clipped from V and 4 bases from J, the junction kept 12 bases outside the gene matches. CDR3 region: CASSRSIGTGIYEQYF. Here the CDR3 DNA reads TGTGCCAGCAGTCGGTCGATCGGGACAGGGATTTACGAGCAGTACTTC.

The chain carries TRBV5-1 and TRBJ2-1, with D maybe TRBD2 (7 bases). With 6 bases removed from V and 4 bases from J, the gap between germline ends came to 17 bases. The CDR3 runs 15 residues. Germline CDR1 is SGHRS and CDR2 is YFSETQ. CDR3 in amino acids: CASTKGEGFYNEQFF. In nucleotides, the CDR3 is TGCGCCAGCACGAAGGGGGAGGGGTTTTACAATGAGCAGTTCTTC.

In this sample, this clone turned up once. V gene TRBV4-1 combines with J gene TRBJ2-1, with 15 bases fitting TRBD2. The length of the CDR3 is 18 residues. CDR1 and CDR2 from the germline V gene are MGHRA and YSYEKL. Trimming took 1 base from V and 3 from J; bases not matched to a gene: 4. The CDR3 DNA reads TGCGCCAGCAGCCAAGGGACTAGCGGGAGGGCTGGCTACAATGAGCAGTTCTTC. Translating gives CASSQGTSGRAGYNEQFF.

This clone was seen just once. The chain recombines TRBV27 with TRBJ2-1; 13 positions agree with TRBD2. V shed 8 bases, J shed 10 bases, and the junction held 8 bases outside the gene matches. Germline-derived CDR1 and CDR2 are MNHEY and SMNVEV (reference sequence). The CDR3 runs 14 residues. In DNA, the CDR3 is TGTGCCAGCCCCCCCCCGGGACTAGCGGGGGAGCAGTTCTTC. Encoded protein: CASPPPGLAGEQFF.

Notes on this clone: A junction end diverges from the germline sequence, so it may reflect a read error. This rearrangement joins TRBV2 to TRBJ1-1; TRBD1 is a possible D gene (6 bases). CDR1 is SNHLY, CDR2 FYNNEI, per germline. The CDR3 covers 15 residues. The CDR3: CASTETRTENTEAFF. The CDR3 DNA reads TGTGCCAGCACTGAAACTCGGACAGAGAACACTGAAGCTTTCTTT.

The genes are TRBV28 and TRBJ1-1; D uncertain. The CDR3 extends over 14 amino acids. Looked up from germline, CDR1 is MDHEN and CDR2 is SYDVKM. V lost 5 bases and J lost 4, with 14 bases in between. CDR3 amino acids: CASSDLIGTTEAFF. In DNA, the CDR3 is TGTGCCAGCAGTGATCTGATCGGTACCACTGAAGCTTTCTTT.

The gene calls are TRBV25-1 and TRBJ2-2; D is unclear. The germline CDR1 and CDR2 sequences are MGHDK and SYGVNS. Trimming cost V 3 bases and J 6 bases, with 14 bases left between them. CDR3 size: 15 residues. The CDR3 nucleotides are TGTGCCAGCAGTGAGGCCCCCAGTAGCCCCGGGGAGCTGTTTTTT. Translation: CASSEAPSSPGELFF.

This sequence joins TRBV7-2 and TRBJ2-3; TRBD2 matches at 10 bases. V lost 3 bases to trimming and J lost 4 bases; unmatched junction nucleotides: 16. Germline CDR1 reads SGHTA; CDR2 reads FQGNSA. The CDR3 runs to 19 residues. The CDR3 reads CASSFYTSGTYGFADTQYF. The DNA for the CDR3 is TGTGCCAGCAGCTTTTACACTAGCGGGACTTACGGGTTCGCAGATACGCAGTATTTT.

This chain joins TRBV29-1 and TRBJ2-7; 11 bases are shared with TRBD2. Germline CDR1 SQVTM, CDR2 ANQGSEA. The CDR3 runs 15 residues. V lost 4 bases and J lost 2; bases outside the gene matches: 7. CDR3 sequence reads: CSVAASGRSTYEQYF. The DNA for the CDR3 is TGCAGCGTTGCGGCTAGCGGGAGGTCCACCTACGAGCAGTACTTC.

The chain links TRBV5-1 to TRBJ2-2, with D tentatively TRBD1 (6 bases). Germline V gene lookup returns CDR1 SGHRS and CDR2 YFSETQ. The CDR3 consists of 14 residues. V was pared by 4 bases and J by 4 bases, with 11 bases between. CDR3 bases: TGCGCCAGCAGCCAGGGGATCGGCACCGGGGAGCTGTTTTTT. This gives the protein CASSQGIGTGELFF.

This clone was observed once. The chain carries TRBV7-9 and TRBJ1-1; D remains unclear. Between the trimmed V and J ends, which lost 2 bases and 4 bases, there was a span of 8 bases. Germline CDR1 SEHNR, CDR2 FQNEAQ (reference sequence). There are 13 residues in the CDR3. The CDR3 DNA follows: TGTGCCAGCAGCTTAAGCGCTAGCACTGAAGCTTTCTTT. It translates to CASSLSASTEAFF.